Below are 23 T cell receptor beta chains sequenced from a single sample in a study of cytomegalovirus exposure and HLA in healthy donors. PCR involved 60 Vbeta and 13 Jbeta primers. Sequenced by immunoSEQ multiplex PCR; TCRdb stores in-frame clones only, minus some. Among 120,000 to 150,000 clones listed, over 60% were seen once. Material for sequencing was PBMCs. The receptors here all came from a man in his forties in good health and CMV-seropositive.

This sequence joins TRBV7-3 and TRBJ2-2, with 7 bases fitting TRBD1. Unmatched junction bases numbered 11, after V lost 5 bases and J lost 8 bases. Germline V gene sequence: CDR1 SGHTA, CDR2 FQGTGA. The CDR3 consists of 15 residues. In nucleotides, the CDR3 is TGTGCCAGCAGCACATCCGGGACAGAGGGTGGGGAGCTGTTTTTT. Residues: CASSTSGTEGGELFF.

The chain couples TRBV11-2 to TRBJ2-7; D is possibly TRBD2 (6 bases). The length of the CDR3 is 15 residues. Germline lookup yields CDR1 SGHAT and CDR2 FQNNGV. Trimming took 1 base from V and 2 from J, leaving 12 bases between them. CDR3 in DNA: TGTGCCAGCAGCTTAGGTGACGGAGGGGCCTACGAGCAGTACTTC. This gives the protein CASSLGDGGAYEQYF.

This chain joins TRBV6-1 and TRBJ2-5, with D possibly matching TRBD2 (6 bases). This CDR3 spans 13 amino acids. With 7 bases removed from V and 5 bases from J, the gap between germline ends came to 14 bases. Germline V gene data show CDR1 as MNHNS and CDR2 as SASEGT. The CDR3 nucleotides read TGTGCCAGCACCGGAAGCGGGCGGGAGACCCAGTACTTC. It specifies CASTGSGRETQYF.

The V and J genes are TRBV14 and TRBJ2-7; 7 bases match TRBD1. Germline CDR1 is SGHDN and CDR2 is FVKESK. The CDR3 consists of 15 residues. V lost 6 bases and J lost 0; bases outside the gene matches: 8. This CDR3 reads CASSLDRANSYEQYF. CDR3 nucleotide sequence: TGTGCCAGCAGTCTCGACAGGGCCAACTCCTACGAGCAGTACTTC.

The chain joins TRBV5-1 to TRBJ2-2; 14 bases map to TRBD2. Unmatched junction bases numbered 5, after V lost 4 bases and J lost 6 bases. Per the germline V gene, CDR1 is SGHRS and CDR2 is YFSETQ. CDR3 size: 16 residues. CDR3 loop: CASSTGTSGSSGELFF. The DNA of the CDR3 is TGCGCCAGCAGCACCGGGACTAGCGGGAGTTCCGGGGAGCTGTTTTTT.

The chain employs TRBV9 and TRBJ2-4, with TRBD2 identical over 7 bases. J lost 1 base, V lost 3 bases, and 7 bases had no gene match. The CDR3 contains 16 residues. In germline, CDR1 is SGDLS, CDR2 YYNGEE. The CDR3 DNA reads as TGTGCCAGCAGCGGGGAGGGAGCCGGGGCCAAAAACATTCAGTACTTC. Translation gives CASSGEGAGAKNIQYF.

The chain couples TRBV18 to TRBJ1-2, with D unresolved. The CDR3 is made up of 14 amino acids. The germline V and J ends were trimmed by 6 bases and 3 bases, with 14 bases remaining between them. The V gene's germline CDR1 is KGHSH and CDR2 LQKENI. This CDR3 is CASSRDPADYGYTF. CDR3 sequence (DNA): TGTGCCAGCTCCCGGGATCCCGCGGACTATGGCTACACCTTC.

This clone was detected only once. V gene TRBV6-6 combines with J gene TRBJ2-2, with unresolved D. The CDR3 sequence is 16 residues long. The germline V gene encodes CDR1 MNHNY and CDR2 SVGAGI (reference sequence). Deletions cut 0 bases from V and 1 base from J, with 9 bases between. The CDR3, as DNA: TGTGCCAGCAGTTACTCGAGATTACGGAACACCGGGGAGCTGTTTTTT. Residues: CASSYSRLRNTGELFF.

The chain couples TRBV11-3 to TRBJ2-1, with a tentative D call TRBD2 (5 bases). Trimming took off 3 bases at V and 6 bases at J, with 9 bases between the two ends. Germline CDR1 reads SGHNT; CDR2 reads YENEEA. This CDR3 is 13 amino acids long. The CDR3 nucleotides are TGTGCCAGCAGCTTCGGACTGACCAATGAGCAGTTCTTC. Amino acid sequence: CASSFGLTNEQFF. The whole variable domain, remainder taken from reference TRBV11-3 and TRBJ2-1, is EAGVVQSPRYKIIEKKQPVAFWCNPISGHNTLYWYLQNLGQGPELLIRYENEEAVDDSQLPKDRFSAERLKGVDSTLKIQPAELGDSAVYLCASSFGLTNEQFFGPGTRLTVL.

The V call is TRBV5-4, the J call TRBJ2-2, with 8 nucleotides matching TRBD2. The CDR3 contains 16 residues. The germline V gene encodes CDR1 SGHNT and CDR2 YYREEE (reference sequence). The V gene end was trimmed by 10 bases and the J gene end by 6 bases; junction bases not matched to a gene: 17. The DNA of the CDR3 is TGTGCCGGAAGGACGAGCGGGGGTCCTGTAGCCGGGGAGCTGTTTTTT. Protein product: CAGRTSGGPVAGELFF.

This clone is a singleton in its sample. The rearrangement joins TRBV19 to TRBJ2-7; TRBD2 is a possible D gene (6 bases). Germline assignment: CDR1 LNHDA and CDR2 SQIVND (reference sequence). The CDR3 is made up of 13 amino acids. V lost 1 base and J 4 bases, leaving 8 bases between the germline ends. CDR3 amino acids: CASSIVGGYEQYF. In DNA, the CDR3 is TGTGCCAGTAGTATAGTCGGGGGTTACGAGCAGTACTTC.

The chain combines TRBV6-1 with TRBJ2-3; D unclear. Germline V lookup: CDR1 MNHNS, CDR2 SASEGT. The CDR3 loop spans 13 amino acids. Trimming removed 1 base from V and 4 bases from J, with 6 bases in between. The DNA for the CDR3 is TGTGCCAGCAGTGAAGGTCTACCAGATACGCAGTATTTT. It yields the protein CASSEGLPDTQYF.

This chain connects TRBV6-5 to TRBJ1-1; possible D gene TRBD1, 6 bases. Germline loops: CDR1 MNHEY, CDR2 SVGAGI. V lost 6 bases and J 4 bases, leaving 9 bases between the germline ends. There are 12 residues in the CDR3. The CDR3 nucleotides read TGTGCCAGCAGCCTGGACAGCACTGAAGCTTTCTTT. Encoded protein: CASSLDSTEAFF.

The V gene is TRBV10-3, the J gene TRBJ2-5; a possible D gene is TRBD2 (6 bases). CDR1 ENHRY and CDR2 SYGVKD come from the germline V gene. This CDR3 spans 15 amino acids. The V and J ends lost 3 bases and 4 bases respectively, with 15 bases between them. The CDR3 DNA reads as TGTGCCATCAGTGACGGGGCGGGAATGAGAGAGACCCAGTACTTC. Translated, it gives CAISDGAGMRETQYF.

This chain connects TRBV7-2 to TRBJ2-2; 9 bases map to TRBD2. CDR1 is SGHTA, CDR2 FQGNSA, per germline. The CDR3 extends over 17 amino acids. V shed 5 bases and J 6 bases; nucleotides not matched to a gene: 13. The CDR3 DNA reads TGTGCCAGCAGCCGCCTAGCGGGATCTGAGTCGTCCGGGGAGCTGTTTTTT. Its translation: CASSRLAGSESSGELFF.

This chain links TRBV29-1 with TRBJ2-3; the match to TRBD1 covers 7 bases. Germline loops: CDR1 SQVTM, CDR2 ANQGSEA. The ends lost 6 bases at V and 2 bases at J; junction bases unmatched: 5. This CDR3 is 13 amino acids long. In DNA form, the CDR3 reads TGCAGCGTCGACAGGGAGATCACAGATACGCAGTATTTT. Its protein is CSVDREITDTQYF.

This chain joins TRBV28 and TRBJ2-7, with D tentatively TRBD1 (6 bases). The CDR3 spans 14 residues. Germline V CDR1 and CDR2: MDHEN, SYDVKM. V lost 10 bases, J lost 5 bases, and 21 bases lay in between. Written as DNA, the CDR3 is TGTGCCACCATCCGGGCCCAGGGGTACCACGAGCAGTACTTC. As protein: CATIRAQGYHEQYF.

Comments on this clone: One end of the junction varies from germline; a read error may be responsible. V gene TRBV7-9 combines with J gene TRBJ2-1, with 9 bases fitting TRBD2. The germline gives CDR1 SEHNR, CDR2 FQNEAQ (reference sequence). The CDR3 sequence is 16 residues long. CDR3 sequence: CSSSQVGGRAHNEQFF. CDR3 DNA sequence: TGTTCCAGCAGCCAGGTCGGCGGGAGGGCCCACAATGAGCAGTTCTTC.

The CDR3: CAISARDSPNTEAFF. The CDR3 DNA is TGTGCCATCAGCGCCCGCGACAGCCCTAACACTGAAGCTTTCTTT. This chain links TRBV10-3 with TRBJ1-1, with D perhaps TRBD1 (5 bases). Germline CDR1 and CDR2: ENHRY and SYGVKD. V was shortened by 6 bases and J by 2 bases, with 16 bases between the two germline ends. This CDR3 is 15 amino acids long.

The chain has TRBV6-1 and TRBJ1-4; TRBD1 matches 7 bases. CDR1 and CDR2 (germline): MNHNS, SASEGT. The CDR3 spans 14 residues. V shed 4 bases and J 1 base; nucleotides not matched to a gene: 0. As DNA, the CDR3 is TGTGCCAGCAGTGGACAGGGAACTAATGAAAAACTGTTTTTT. Its translation: CASSGQGTNEKLFF.

This clone was recorded a few times. The chain is built from TRBV5-6 and TRBJ2-1; a possible D gene is TRBD1 (5 bases). Between the trimmed V and J ends, which lost 4 bases and 9 bases, there was a span of 14 bases. The CDR3 is made up of 13 amino acids. The germline V gene encodes CDR1 SGHDT and CDR2 YYEEEE. The CDR3 DNA reads TGTGCCAGCAGCAATAGGGGTCCAGGTGAGCAGTTCTTC. As protein: CASSNRGPGEQFF. The full variable domain, with the rest looked up from reference TRBV5-6 and TRBJ2-1, is DAGVTQSPTHLIKTRGQQVTLRCSPKSGHDTVSWYQQALGQGPQFIFQYYEEEERQRGNFPDRFSGHQFPNYSSELNVNALLLGDSALYLCASSNRGPGEQFFGPGTRLTVL.

There are many counts of this clone. The chain has TRBV11-2 and TRBJ2-7; 10 nucleotides agree with TRBD1. The length of the CDR3 is 16 residues. Germline CDR1 is SGHAT and CDR2 is FQNNGV. J gave up 5 bases and V 1 base, and 8 bases lay outside the gene matches. CDR3 in amino acids: CASSLGVDRGLDEQYF. In nucleotides, the CDR3 is TGTGCCAGCAGCTTAGGAGTCGACAGGGGGCTCGACGAGCAGTACTTC.

The chain has TRBV29-1 and TRBJ1-1; D is possibly TRBD1 (5 bases). Looked up from germline, CDR1 is SQVTM and CDR2 is ANQGSEA. Trimming pared 7 bases from V and 4 bases from J, leaving 13 bases between. The CDR3 runs 12 residues. The CDR3 reads CSGTRESTEAFF. CDR3 in DNA: TGCAGCGGGACACGGGAGAGCACTGAAGCTTTCTTT.